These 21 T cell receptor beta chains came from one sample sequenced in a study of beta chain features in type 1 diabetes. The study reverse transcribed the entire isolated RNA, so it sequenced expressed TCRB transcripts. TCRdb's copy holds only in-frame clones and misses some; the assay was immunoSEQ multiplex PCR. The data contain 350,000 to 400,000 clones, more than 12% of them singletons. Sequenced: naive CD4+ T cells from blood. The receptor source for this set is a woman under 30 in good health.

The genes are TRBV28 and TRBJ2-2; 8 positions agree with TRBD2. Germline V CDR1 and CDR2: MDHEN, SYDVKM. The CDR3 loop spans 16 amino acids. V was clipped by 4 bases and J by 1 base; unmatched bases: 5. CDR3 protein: CASSSSGSGNTGELFF. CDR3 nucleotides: TGTGCCAGCAGTTCAAGCGGGAGTGGGAACACCGGGGAGCTGTTTTTT. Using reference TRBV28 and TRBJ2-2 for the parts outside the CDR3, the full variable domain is DVKVTQSSRYLVKRTGEKVFLECVQDMDHENMFWYRQDPGLGLRLIYFSYDVKMKEKGDIPEGYSVSREKKERFSLILESASTNQTSMYLCASSSSGSGNTGELFFGEGSRLTVL.

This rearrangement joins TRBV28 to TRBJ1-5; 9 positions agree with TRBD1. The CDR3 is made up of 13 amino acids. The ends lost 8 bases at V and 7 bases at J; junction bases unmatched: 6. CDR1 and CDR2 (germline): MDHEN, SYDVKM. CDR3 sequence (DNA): TGTGCCAGCGGGGACAGGGCGCGACAGCCCCAGCATTTT. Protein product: CASGDRARQPQHF.

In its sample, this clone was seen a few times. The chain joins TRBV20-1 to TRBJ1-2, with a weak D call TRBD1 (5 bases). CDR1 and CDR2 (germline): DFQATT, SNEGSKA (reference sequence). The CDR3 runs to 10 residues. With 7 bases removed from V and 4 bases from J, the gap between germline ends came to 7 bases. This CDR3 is CSVGGYGYTF. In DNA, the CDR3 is TGCAGTGTGGGGGGCTATGGCTACACCTTC.

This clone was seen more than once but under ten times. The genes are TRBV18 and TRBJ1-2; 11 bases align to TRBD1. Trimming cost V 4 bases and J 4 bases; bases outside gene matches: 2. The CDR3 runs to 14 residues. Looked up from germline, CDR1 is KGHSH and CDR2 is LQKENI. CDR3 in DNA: TGTGCCAGCTCACATGGACAGGGGGCCTATGGCTACACCTTC. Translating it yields CASSHGQGAYGYTF.

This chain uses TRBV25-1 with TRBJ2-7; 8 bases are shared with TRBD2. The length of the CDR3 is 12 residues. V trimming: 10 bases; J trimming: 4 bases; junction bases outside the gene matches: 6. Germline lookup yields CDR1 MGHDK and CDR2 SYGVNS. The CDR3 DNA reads TGTGCCACCAGCGGGGGTAGGTACGAGCAGTACTTC. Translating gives CATSGGRYEQYF.

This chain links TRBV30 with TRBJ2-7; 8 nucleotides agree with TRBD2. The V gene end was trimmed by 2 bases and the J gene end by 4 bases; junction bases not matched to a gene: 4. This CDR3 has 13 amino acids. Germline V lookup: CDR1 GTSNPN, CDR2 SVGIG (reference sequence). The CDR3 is CAWSKGLEYEQYF. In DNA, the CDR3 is TGTGCCTGGAGTAAGGGACTAGAGTACGAGCAGTACTTC.

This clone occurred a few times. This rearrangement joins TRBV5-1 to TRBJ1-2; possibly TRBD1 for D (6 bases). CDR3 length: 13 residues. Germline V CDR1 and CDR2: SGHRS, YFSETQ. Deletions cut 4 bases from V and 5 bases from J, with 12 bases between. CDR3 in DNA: TGCGCCAGCAGCGCGGACAGAAGATATGGCTACACCTTC. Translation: CASSADRRYGYTF.

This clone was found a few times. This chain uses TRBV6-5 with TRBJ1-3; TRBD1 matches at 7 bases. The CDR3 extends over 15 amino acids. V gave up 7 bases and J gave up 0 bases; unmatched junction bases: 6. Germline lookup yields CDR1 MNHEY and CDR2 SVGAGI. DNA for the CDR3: TGTGCCAGCACCAGGGACAGCGTCTCTGGAAACACCATATATTTT. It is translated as CASTRDSVSGNTIYF.

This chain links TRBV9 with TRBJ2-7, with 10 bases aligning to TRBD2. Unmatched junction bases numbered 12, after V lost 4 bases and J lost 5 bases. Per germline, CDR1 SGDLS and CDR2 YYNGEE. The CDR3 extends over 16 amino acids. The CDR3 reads CASSLLRLAGVNEQYF. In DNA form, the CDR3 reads TGTGCCAGCAGCTTATTACGCCTAGCGGGAGTCAACGAGCAGTACTTC.

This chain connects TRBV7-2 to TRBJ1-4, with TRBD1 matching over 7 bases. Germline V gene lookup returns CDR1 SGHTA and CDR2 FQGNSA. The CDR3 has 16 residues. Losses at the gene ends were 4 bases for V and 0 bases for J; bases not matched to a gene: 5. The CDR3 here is CASSSLTGATNEKLFF. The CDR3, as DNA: TGTGCCAGCAGCTCTCTTACAGGGGCAACTAATGAAAAACTGTTTTTT.

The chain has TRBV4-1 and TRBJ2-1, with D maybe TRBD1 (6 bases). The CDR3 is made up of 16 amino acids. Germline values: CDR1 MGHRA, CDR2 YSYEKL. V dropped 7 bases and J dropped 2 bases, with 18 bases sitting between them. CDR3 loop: CASTPKVQGTYNEQFF. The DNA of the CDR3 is TGCGCCAGCACCCCAAAGGTACAGGGCACCTACAATGAGCAGTTCTTC.

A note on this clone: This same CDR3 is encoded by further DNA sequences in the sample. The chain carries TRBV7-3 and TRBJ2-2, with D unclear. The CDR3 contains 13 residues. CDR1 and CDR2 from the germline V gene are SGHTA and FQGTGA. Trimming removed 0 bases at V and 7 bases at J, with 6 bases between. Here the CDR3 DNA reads TGTGCCAGCAGCTTAACCTCCTTCGGGGAGCTGTTTTTT. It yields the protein CASSLTSFGELFF. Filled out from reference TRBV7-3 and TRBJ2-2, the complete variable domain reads GAGVSQTPSNKVTEKGKYVELRCDPISGHTALYWYRQSLGQGPEFLIYFQGTGAADDSGLPNDRFFAVRPEGSVSTLKIQRTERGDSAVYLCASSLTSFGELFFGEGSRLTVL.

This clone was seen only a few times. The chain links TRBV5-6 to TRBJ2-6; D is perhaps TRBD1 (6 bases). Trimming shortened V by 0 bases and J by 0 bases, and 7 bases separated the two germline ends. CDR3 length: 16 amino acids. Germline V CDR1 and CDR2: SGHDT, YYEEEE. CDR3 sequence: CASSLVGGSGANVLTF. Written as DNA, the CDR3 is TGTGCCAGCAGCTTGGTAGGGGGCTCTGGGGCCAACGTCCTGACTTTC.

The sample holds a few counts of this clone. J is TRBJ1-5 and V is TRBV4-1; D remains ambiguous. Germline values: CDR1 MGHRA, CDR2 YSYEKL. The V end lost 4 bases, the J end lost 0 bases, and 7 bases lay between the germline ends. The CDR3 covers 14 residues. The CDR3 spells CASSRQFSNQPQHF. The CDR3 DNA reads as TGCGCCAGCAGCCGGCAGTTTAGCAATCAGCCCCAGCATTTT.

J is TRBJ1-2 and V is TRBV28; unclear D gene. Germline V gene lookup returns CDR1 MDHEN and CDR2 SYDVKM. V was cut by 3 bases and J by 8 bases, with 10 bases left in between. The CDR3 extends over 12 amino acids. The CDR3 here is CASSFSGQGYTF. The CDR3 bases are TGTGCCAGCAGTTTTAGCGGCCAGGGCTACACCTTC.

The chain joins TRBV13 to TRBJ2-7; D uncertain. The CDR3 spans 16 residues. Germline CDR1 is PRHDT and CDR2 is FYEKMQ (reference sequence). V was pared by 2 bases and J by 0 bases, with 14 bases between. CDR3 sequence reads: CASSLIPARSSYEQYF. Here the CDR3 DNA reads TGTGCCAGCAGCTTAATTCCAGCGCGGAGCTCCTACGAGCAGTACTTC.

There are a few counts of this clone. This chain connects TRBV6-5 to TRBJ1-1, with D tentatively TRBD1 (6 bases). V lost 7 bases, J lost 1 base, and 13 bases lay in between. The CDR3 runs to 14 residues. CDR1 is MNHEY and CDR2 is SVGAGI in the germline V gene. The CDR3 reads CASNKGHPNTEAFF. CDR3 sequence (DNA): TGTGCCAGCAACAAGGGACACCCGAACACTGAAGCTTTCTTT.

The CDR3 protein is CASRAPYEQYF. For the CDR3, the DNA is TGTGCCAGCAGAGCCCCCTACGAGCAGTACTTC. The chain uses TRBV28 and TRBJ2-7; D unresolved. The germline V and J ends were trimmed by 6 bases and 2 bases, with 5 bases remaining between them. CDR1 and CDR2 (germline): MDHEN, SYDVKM. The CDR3 contains 11 residues.

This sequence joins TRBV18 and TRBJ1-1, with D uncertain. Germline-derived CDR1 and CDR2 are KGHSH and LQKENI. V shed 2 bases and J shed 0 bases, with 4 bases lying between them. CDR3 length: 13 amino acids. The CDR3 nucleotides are TGTGCCAGCTCACCAACAGTGAACACTGAAGCTTTCTTT. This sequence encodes CASSPTVNTEAFF.

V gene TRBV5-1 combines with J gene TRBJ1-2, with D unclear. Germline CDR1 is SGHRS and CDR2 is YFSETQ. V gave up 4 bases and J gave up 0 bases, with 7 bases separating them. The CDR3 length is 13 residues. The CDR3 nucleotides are TGCGCCAGCAGCCCTGACACTAACTATGGCTACACCTTC. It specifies CASSPDTNYGYTF.

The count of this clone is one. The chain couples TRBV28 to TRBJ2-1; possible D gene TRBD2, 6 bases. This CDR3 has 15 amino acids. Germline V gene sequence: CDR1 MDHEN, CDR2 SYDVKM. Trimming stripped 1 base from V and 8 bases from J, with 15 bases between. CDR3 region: CASSLFGGIAHEQFF. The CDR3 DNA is TGTGCCAGCAGTTTATTCGGCGGGATCGCTCATGAGCAGTTCTTC.